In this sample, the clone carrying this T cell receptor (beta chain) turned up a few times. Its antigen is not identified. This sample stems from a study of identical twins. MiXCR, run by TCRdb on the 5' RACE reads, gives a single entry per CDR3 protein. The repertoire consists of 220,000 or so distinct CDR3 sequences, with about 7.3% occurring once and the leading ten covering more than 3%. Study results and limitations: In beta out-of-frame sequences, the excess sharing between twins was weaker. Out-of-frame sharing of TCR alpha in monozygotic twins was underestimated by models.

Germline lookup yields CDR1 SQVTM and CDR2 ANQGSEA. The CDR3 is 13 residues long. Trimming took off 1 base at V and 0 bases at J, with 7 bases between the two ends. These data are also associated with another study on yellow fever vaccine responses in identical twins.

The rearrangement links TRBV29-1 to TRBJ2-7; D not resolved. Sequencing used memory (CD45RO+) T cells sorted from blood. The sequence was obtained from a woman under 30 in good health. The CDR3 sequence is CSVEVGSSYEQYF. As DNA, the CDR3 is TGCAGCGTTGAAGTTGGAAGCTCCTACGAGCAGTACTTC.